One TCR beta chain is described in this entry. Its antigen is not yet known. One end of the junction is discordant with germline, which a read error may explain. Every donor in the study was a healthy Caucasian. Miltenyi CD45RO+ enrichment and human naive T-cell isolation kits were used to isolate memory (CD45RO+) and naive T cells from PBMC. The germline V gene provides CDR1 SGHVS and CDR2 FNYEAQ. The CDR3 starts with the cysteine, ends with the phenylalanine, and has 19 residues. The retained sequence is limited to the CDR3, 57 bases, with the frame set at the first base. The data were taken from a study of identical twins (dated by TCRdb to the mid-2010s). Looking at the study overall: The study deep-sequenced TCR alpha and beta repertoires from monozygotic twins, unrelated adults of various ages and cord blood to test whether fetal clonotypes persist. Replicate twin experiments were performed at different times using different library preparation protocols to rule out contamination.

The investigation overall reported the following: Fewer insertions were carried by abundant cord blood beta clonotypes; a weaker similar trend was observed in young adult naive repertoires, while no such trend was observed in memory repertoires. In monozygotic twins, out-of-frame TCR alpha sharing was systematically underestimated by recombination models, although the models agreed with sharing between unrelated individuals. In beta out-of-frame sequences, excess twin sharing was weaker, because having fewer shared sequences lowered the signal-to-noise ratio. Out-of-frame TCR alpha sequences shared between twins showed an excess of low generation-probability sequences compared with coincidental sharing between unrelated individuals. Zero-insertion analyses could be partly confounded by invariant T cells such as MAIT and iNKT, though diverse VJ usage argued against such confounding for most clonotypes. Because the same donors could not be followed over many years, the conclusions depended on cross-sectional statistical analysis.

Library generation was performed with 5' RACE. The run used an Illumina HiSeq 2000. A universal primer binding site was added through template switching, and the final cDNA carried a unique molecular identifier so that TCR cDNA molecules could be counted accurately. Specific primers in the conserved constant-segment region were used to synthesize first-strand cDNA for TCR alpha and beta chains. To control for contamination, each cDNA library was double barcoded with a SMART-Mk sample barcode plus Illumina barcodes. TruSeq adapter sequences and Illumina sample barcodes were added in two successive PCR steps. Sequencing of the TCR alpha and beta cDNA libraries was done on the Illumina HiSeq platform using custom primers. The study's own analysis went as follows. Raw reads were processed with MiGEC to extract unique molecular identifiers, and MiXCR was used to determine CDR3 positions. Recombination models were inferred per individual with the repgenHMM and IGoR tools using an EM algorithm. The analysis of shared clonotypes was done with the tcR package in R, with sharing normalized by the product of cloneset sizes. To study raw recombination without the effects of thymic and clonal selection, out-of-frame nonproductive sequences were analyzed. TCRdb applied fastp at Q25 and MiXCR to the public reads, then kept only in-frame beta chains. Each record represents a unique CDR3 protein, reported with the most common genes and DNA among its rows. For this entry, the V and J calls and clone size follow TCRdb and not the study's own pipeline. The sample data list about 240,000 distinct CDR3 sequences, and 10% of these were observed just once. More than 8% of the sample is in the top ten clones.

This sequence was found in a man between 45 and 60 years old in good health. The chain is assembled from TRBV7-6 and TRBJ2-1; 13 bases in the middle match TRBD2. Sample: memory T cells sorted from blood. What the cell subset or site label conveys for this sample: CD45RO+ enriched T cells. The DNA sequence reads TGTGCCAGCAGCCCGGGACTAGCGGGAAGCCCAAGCTCCTACAATGAGCAGTTCTTT. Its protein is CASSPGLAGSPSSYNEQFF.